What follows are 3 T cell receptor beta chains derived from one specimen sequenced in a study of CXCR3-negative and CXCR3-positive naive CD8 T cells. Notes on the study in general: Compared with CXCR3-negative naive cells, CXCR3-positive naive cells showed more hydrophobic TRB CDR3s.

Carrying UMI labels, the TRB cDNA libraries were prepared through 5' RACE. TCRdb reanalyzed the 5' RACE reads and collapses them to one entry per CDR3 protein, without DNA. Its clone listing holds 84,000 or so distinct CDR3 sequences. These receptors have no known antigen. The source material was naive CXCR3+ CD8+ T cells from blood. Sample subset: CD45RO-CCR7+CD27+CD95- naive CD8+ T cells expressing CXCR3 (TNR3+). These receptors all come from a human donor in good health. Some clones in this sample may be carry-over from other donors' samples.

The genes are TRBV23-1 and TRBJ1-1; absent DNA, TCRdb's TRBD1 call cannot be checked. TRBV23-1 is known as an ORF, though its function is uncertain. This CDR3 contains 12 residues. CDR3 loop: CASSHPGGGAFF.

The chain uses TRBV7-2 and TRBJ1-1; the TRBD1 assignment by TCRdb is unverifiable without DNA. Germline V gene lookup returns CDR1 SGHTA and CDR2 FQGNSA. There are 13 residues in the CDR3. The CDR3 protein is CASTPAGSLWAFF.

V usage is TRBV5-1 and J usage is TRBJ2-7; TCRdb reports TRBD1, a call that lacks DNA to check it against. CDR1 SGHRS and CDR2 YFSETQ come from the germline V gene. The CDR3 covers 17 residues. CDR3: CASSLTPPGTGGYEQYF.